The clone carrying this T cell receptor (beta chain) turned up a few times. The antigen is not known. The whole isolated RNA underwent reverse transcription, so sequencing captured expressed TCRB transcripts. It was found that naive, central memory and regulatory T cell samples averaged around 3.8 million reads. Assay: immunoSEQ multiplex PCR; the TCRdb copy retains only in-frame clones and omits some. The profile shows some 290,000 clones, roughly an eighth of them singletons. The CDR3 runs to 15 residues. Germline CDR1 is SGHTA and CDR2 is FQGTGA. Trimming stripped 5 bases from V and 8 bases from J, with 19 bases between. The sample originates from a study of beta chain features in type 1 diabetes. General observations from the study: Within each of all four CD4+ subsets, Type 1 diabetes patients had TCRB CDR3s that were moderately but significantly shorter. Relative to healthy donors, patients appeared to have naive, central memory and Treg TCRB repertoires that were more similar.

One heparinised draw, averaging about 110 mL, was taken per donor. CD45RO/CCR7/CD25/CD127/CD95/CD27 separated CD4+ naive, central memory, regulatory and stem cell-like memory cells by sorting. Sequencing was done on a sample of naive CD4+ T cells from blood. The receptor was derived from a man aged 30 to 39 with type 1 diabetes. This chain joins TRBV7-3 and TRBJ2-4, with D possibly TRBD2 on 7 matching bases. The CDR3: CASSQLGGGADIQYF. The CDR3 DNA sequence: TGTGCCAGCAGCCAACTAGGCGGGGGCGCGGACATTCAGTACTTC.